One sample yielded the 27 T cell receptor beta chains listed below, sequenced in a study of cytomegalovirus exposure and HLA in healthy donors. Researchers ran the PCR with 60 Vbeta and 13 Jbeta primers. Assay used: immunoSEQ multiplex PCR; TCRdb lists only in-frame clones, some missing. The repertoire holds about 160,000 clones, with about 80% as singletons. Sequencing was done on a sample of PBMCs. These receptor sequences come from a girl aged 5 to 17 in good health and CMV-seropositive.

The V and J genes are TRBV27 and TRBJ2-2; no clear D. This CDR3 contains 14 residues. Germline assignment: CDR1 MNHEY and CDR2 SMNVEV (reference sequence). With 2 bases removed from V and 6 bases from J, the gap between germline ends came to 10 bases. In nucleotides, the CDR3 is TGTGCCAGCAGTTTAATTGGCCGCCCCGGGGAGCTGTTTTTT. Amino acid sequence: CASSLIGRPGELFF.

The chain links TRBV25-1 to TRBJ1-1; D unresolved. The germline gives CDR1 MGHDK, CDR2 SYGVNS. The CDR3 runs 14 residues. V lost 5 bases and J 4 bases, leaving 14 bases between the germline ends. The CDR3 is CASSQPGLGTEAFF. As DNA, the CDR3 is TGTGCCAGCAGTCAACCCGGACTAGGCACTGAAGCTTTCTTT.

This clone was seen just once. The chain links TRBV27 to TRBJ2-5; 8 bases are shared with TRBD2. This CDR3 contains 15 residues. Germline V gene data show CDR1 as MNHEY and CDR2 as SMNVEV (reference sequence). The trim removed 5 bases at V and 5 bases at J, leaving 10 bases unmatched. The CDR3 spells CASSARVGGVETQYF. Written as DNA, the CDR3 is TGTGCCAGCAGTGCAAGGGTCGGGGGGGTCGAGACCCAGTACTTC.

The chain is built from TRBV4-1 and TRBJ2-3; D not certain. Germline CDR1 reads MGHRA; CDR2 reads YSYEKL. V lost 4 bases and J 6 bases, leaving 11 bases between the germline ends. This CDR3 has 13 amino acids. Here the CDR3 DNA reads TGCGCCAGCAGCCCCGCTCCGAGGGATACGCAGTATTTT. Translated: CASSPAPRDTQYF.

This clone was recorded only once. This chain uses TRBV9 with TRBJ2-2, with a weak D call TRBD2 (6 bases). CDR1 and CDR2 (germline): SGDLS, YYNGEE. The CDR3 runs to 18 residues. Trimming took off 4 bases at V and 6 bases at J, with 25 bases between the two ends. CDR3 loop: CASSPLERDFGGAGELFF. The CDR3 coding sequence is TGTGCCAGCAGCCCCCTAGAAAGGGACTTTGGGGGAGCCGGGGAGCTGTTTTTT.

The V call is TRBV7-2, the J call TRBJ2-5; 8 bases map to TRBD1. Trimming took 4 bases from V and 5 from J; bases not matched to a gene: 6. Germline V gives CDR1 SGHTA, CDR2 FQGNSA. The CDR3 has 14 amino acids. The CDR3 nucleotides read TGTGCCAGCAGCTCCGACAGGGGTAGTGAGACCCAGTACTTC. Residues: CASSSDRGSETQYF.

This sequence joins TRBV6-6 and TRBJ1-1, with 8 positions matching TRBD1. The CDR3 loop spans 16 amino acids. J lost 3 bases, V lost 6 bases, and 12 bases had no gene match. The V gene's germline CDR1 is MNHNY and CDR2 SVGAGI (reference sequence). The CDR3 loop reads CASSTGGPILDTEAFF. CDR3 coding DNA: TGTGCCAGCAGCACAGGGGGACCGATTTTGGACACTGAAGCTTTCTTT.

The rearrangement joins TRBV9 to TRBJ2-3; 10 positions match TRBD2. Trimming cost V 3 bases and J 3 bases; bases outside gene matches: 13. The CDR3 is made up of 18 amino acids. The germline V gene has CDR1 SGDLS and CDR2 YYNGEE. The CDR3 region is CASSALRWRAGGTDTQYF. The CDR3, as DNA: TGTGCCAGCAGCGCCTTACGGTGGAGAGCGGGGGGGACAGATACGCAGTATTTT.

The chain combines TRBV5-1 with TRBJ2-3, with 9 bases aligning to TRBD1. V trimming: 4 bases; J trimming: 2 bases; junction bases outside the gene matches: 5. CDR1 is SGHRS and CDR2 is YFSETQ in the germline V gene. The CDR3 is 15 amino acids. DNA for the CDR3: TGCGCCAGCAGCGCGACAGGGGGTAACACAGATACGCAGTATTTT. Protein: CASSATGGNTDTQYF.

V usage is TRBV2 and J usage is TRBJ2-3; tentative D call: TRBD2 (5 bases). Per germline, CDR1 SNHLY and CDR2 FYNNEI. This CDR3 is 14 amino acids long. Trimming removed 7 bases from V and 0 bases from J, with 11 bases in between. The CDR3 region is CASNTGLSTDTQYF. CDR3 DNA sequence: TGTGCCAGCAATACGGGGTTGAGCACAGATACGCAGTATTTT.

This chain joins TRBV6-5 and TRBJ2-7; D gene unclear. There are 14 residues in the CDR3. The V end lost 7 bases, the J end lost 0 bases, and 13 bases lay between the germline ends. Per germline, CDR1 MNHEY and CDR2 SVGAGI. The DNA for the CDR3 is TGTGCCAGCACCCCCACTGAGGACTCCTACGAGCAGTACTTC. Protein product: CASTPTEDSYEQYF.

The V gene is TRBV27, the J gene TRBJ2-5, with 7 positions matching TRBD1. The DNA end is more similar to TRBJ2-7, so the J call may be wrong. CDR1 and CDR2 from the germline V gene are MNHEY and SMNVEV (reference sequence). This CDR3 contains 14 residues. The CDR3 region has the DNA TGTGCCAGCAGTTTGACAGGGCCGGCAAGCGAGCAGTACTTC. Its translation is CASSLTGPASEQYF.

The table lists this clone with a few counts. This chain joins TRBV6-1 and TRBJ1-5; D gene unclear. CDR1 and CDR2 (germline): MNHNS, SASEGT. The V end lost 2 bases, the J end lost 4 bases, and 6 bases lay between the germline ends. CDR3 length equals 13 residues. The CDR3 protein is CASSEMLNQPQHF. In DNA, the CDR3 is TGTGCCAGCAGTGAAATGCTAAATCAGCCCCAGCATTTT.

The CDR3 protein is CASSQGIIGGDETQYF. The CDR3 DNA follows: TGCGCCAGCAGCCAAGGAATAATAGGAGGGGACGAGACCCAGTACTTC. This sequence joins TRBV4-1 and TRBJ2-5; TRBD2 might be the D (6 bases). CDR1 and CDR2 (germline): MGHRA, YSYEKL. This CDR3 contains 16 residues. Trimming took off 1 base at V and 5 bases at J, with 17 bases between the two ends.

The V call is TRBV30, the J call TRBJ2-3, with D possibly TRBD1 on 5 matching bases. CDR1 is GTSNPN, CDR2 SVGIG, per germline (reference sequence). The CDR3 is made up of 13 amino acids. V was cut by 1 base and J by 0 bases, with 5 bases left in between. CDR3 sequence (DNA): TGTGCCTGGAGTGGGGGCAGCACAGATACGCAGTATTTT. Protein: CAWSGGSTDTQYF.

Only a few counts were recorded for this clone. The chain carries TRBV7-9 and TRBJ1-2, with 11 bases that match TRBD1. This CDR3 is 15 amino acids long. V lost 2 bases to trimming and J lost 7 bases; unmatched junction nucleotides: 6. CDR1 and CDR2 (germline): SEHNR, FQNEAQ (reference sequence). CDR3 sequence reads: CASSLRTGGQVGYTF. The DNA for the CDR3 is TGTGCCAGCAGCTTACGGACAGGGGGCCAGGTTGGCTACACCTTC.

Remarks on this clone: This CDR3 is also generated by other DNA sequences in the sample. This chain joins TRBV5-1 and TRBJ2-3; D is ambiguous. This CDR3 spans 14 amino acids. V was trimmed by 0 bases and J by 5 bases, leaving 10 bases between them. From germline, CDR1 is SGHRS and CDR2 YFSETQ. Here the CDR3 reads CASSLDRSRDTQYF. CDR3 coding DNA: TGCGCCAGCAGCTTGGACCGGTCGAGAGATACGCAGTATTTT.

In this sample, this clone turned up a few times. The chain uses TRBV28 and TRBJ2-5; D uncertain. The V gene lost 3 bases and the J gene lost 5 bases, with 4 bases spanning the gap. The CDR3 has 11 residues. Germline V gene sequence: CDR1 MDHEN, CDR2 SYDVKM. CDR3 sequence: CASSLEETQYF. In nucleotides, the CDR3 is TGTGCCAGCAGTTTGGAGGAGACCCAGTACTTC.

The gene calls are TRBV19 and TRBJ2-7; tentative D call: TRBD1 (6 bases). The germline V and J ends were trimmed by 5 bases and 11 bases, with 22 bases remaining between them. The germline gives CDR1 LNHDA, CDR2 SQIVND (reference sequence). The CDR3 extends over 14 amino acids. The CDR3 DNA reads TGTGCCAGTAGTTTTTCTCACCGGGACACCAGGGAGTACTTC. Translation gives CASSFSHRDTREYF.

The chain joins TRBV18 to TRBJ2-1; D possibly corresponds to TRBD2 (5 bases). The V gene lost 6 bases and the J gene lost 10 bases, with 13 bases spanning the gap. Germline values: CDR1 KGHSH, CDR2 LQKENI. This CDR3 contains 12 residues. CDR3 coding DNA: TGTGCCAGCTCCGGAGGCCGAATCGAGCAGTTCTTC. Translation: CASSGGRIEQFF.

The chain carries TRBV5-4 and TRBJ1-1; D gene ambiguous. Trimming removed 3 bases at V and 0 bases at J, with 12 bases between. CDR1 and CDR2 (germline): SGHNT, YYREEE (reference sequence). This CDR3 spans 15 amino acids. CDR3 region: CASSSPRALNTEAFF. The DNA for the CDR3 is TGTGCCAGCAGCTCACCCCGAGCGTTGAACACTGAAGCTTTCTTT.

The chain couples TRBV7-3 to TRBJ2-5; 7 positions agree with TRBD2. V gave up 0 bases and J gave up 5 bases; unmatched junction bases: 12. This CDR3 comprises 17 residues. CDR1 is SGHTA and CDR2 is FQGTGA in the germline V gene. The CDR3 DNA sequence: TGTGCCAGCAGCTTAACTGGGCCAGGGAGGGTTGAGGAGACCCAGTACTTC. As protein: CASSLTGPGRVEETQYF.

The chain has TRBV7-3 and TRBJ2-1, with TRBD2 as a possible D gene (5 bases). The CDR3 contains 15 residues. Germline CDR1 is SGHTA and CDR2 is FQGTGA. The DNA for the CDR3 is TGTGCGACCTCTGAGGGAAGCCTATCCTACAATGAGCAGTTCTTC. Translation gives CATSEGSLSYNEQFF.

CDR3 region: CASRLAGGPAYNEQFF. The DNA of the CDR3 is TGCGCCAGCAGACTAGCGGGAGGGCCGGCCTACAATGAGCAGTTCTTC. The J gene is TRBJ2-1, the V gene TRBV5-1, with 13 bases lining up with TRBD2. This CDR3 region has 16 residues. In germline, CDR1 is SGHRS, CDR2 YFSETQ. V lost 5 bases, J lost 2 bases, and 4 bases stayed unmatched.

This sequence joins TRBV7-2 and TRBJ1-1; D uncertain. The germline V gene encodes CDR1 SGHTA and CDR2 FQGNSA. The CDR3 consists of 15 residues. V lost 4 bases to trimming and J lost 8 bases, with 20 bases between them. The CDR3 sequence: CASSSTTRSAGEAFF. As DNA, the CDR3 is TGTGCCAGCAGCTCAACTACACGGAGCGCCGGAGAAGCTTTCTTT.

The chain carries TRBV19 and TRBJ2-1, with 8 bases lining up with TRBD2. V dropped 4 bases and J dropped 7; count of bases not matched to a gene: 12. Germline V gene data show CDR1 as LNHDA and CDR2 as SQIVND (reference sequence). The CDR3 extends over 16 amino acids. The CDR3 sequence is CASSRGREGGWNEQFF. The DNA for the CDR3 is TGTGCCAGTAGTAGAGGTCGGGAGGGCGGGTGGAATGAGCAGTTCTTC.

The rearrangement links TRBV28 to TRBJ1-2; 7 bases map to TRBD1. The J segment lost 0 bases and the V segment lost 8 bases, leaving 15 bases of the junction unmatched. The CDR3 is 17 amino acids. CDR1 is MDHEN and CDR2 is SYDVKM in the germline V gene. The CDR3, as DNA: TGTGCCAGCGGAAGGTTAGGCGGCAGGGGGACTAACTATGGCTACACCTTC. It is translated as CASGRLGGRGTNYGYTF.